These 17 T cell receptor beta chains were all obtained from the same sample, sequenced in a study of blood T cells in healthy people across ages. The second PCR ran roughly 6 to 11 cycles with a sample-barcoded 5' primer and J-beta primers. TCRdb re-called the 5' RACE reads with MiXCR, one entry per CDR3 protein. This sample has hundreds of thousands of distinct CDR3 sequences; around half occur once, and the top ten carry around a sixth. The specimen sequenced was blood. The source is a man older than 75 in good health.

Many counts were recorded for this clonotype. This chain links TRBV6-5 with TRBJ2-7, with a weak D call TRBD2 (5 bases). V lost 3 bases and J 6 bases, leaving 9 bases between the germline ends. The CDR3 consists of 12 residues. The germline gives CDR1 MNHEY, CDR2 SVGAGI. The CDR3 loop reads CASSYLGGEQYF. The CDR3 nucleotides are TGTGCCAGCAGTTATCTCGGAGGCGAGCAGTACTTC.

This clonotype was recorded many times. The V call is TRBV29-1, the J call TRBJ2-7; 11 nucleotides match TRBD2. This CDR3 is built from 16 residues. Germline values: CDR1 SQVTM, CDR2 ANQGSEA. The junction had 11 bases not matched to a gene; V was cut back by 7 bases and J by 0 bases. The CDR3 spells CSGAGTSGSSSYEQYF. The CDR3 bases are TGCAGCGGGGCCGGGACTAGCGGTTCAAGCTCCTACGAGCAGTACTTC.

The CDR3 DNA follows: TGCAGTGCTACCACTAGCGGGAGCAGGGAGACCCAGTTCTTC. Translated: CSATTSGSRETQFF. The V call is TRBV20-1, the J call TRBJ2-5; TRBD2 agrees at 11 bases. The tail of the sequence fits TRBJ2-1 better, so the J call may be wrong. The CDR3 runs to 14 residues. The germline CDR1 and CDR2 sequences are DFQATT and SNEGSKA (reference sequence).

The chain is built from TRBV7-4 and TRBJ2-7, with 9 nucleotides matching TRBD2. From germline, CDR1 is SGHVT and CDR2 SQSDAQ. V shed 5 bases, J shed 6 bases, and the junction held 5 bases outside the gene matches. CDR3 length: 13 amino acids. The CDR3 loop reads CASSQTSGSEQYF. CDR3 sequence (DNA): TGTGCCAGCAGCCAAACTAGCGGGTCCGAGCAGTACTTC.

The genes are TRBV15 and TRBJ2-7, with D maybe TRBD2 (5 bases). With 1 base removed from V and 0 bases from J, the gap between germline ends came to 13 bases. The CDR3 is made up of 16 amino acids. Germline values: CDR1 LNHNV, CDR2 YYDKDF (reference sequence). This CDR3 is CATSRGPGEGSYEQYF. The CDR3 region has the DNA TGTGCCACCAGCAGAGGTCCCGGGGAAGGCTCCTACGAGCAGTACTTC. The whole variable domain, remainder taken from reference TRBV15 and TRBJ2-7, is DAMVIQNPRYQVTQFGKPVTLSCSQTLNHNVMYWYQQKSSQAPKLLFHYYDKDFNNEADTPDNFQSRRPNTSFCFLDIRSPGLGDTAMYLCATSRGPGEGSYEQYFGPGTRLTVT.

The V call is TRBV27, the J call TRBJ1-2; no definite D call. The CDR3 is made up of 13 amino acids. Germline V gene data show CDR1 as MNHEY and CDR2 as SMNVEV (reference sequence). V lost 2 bases and J lost 4, with 8 bases in between. The CDR3 loop reads CASSLGWTYGYTF. DNA of the CDR3: TGTGCCAGCAGTTTAGGGTGGACCTATGGCTACACCTTC.

The chain joins TRBV12-3 or TRBV12-4 to TRBJ2-7; D uncertain. This CDR3 is 14 amino acids long. The V and J ends lost 3 bases and 4 bases respectively, with 13 bases between them. CDR3 in DNA: TGTGCCAGCAGTTTCACGGCCAGAGAATACGAGCAGTACTTC. Protein product: CASSFTAREYEQYF.

The V and J genes are TRBV7-9 and TRBJ2-1, with 14 positions matching TRBD2. The CDR3 sequence is 19 residues long. Germline trimming cut 5 bases from V and 4 bases from J; bases unmatched to any gene: 13. CDR1 is SEHNR and CDR2 is FQNEAQ in the germline V gene (reference sequence). The CDR3: CASSAQGLAGEKAYNEQFF. CDR3 sequence (DNA): TGTGCCAGCAGCGCGCAGGGACTAGCGGGAGAGAAGGCGTACAATGAGCAGTTCTTC. The complete variable domain, with remaining parts taken from reference TRBV7-9 and TRBJ2-1, reads DTGVSQNPRHKITKRGQNVTFRCDPISEHNRLYWYRQTLGQGPEFLTYFQNEAQLEKSRLLSDRFSAERPKGSFSTLEIQRTEQGDSAMYLCASSAQGLAGEKAYNEQFFGPGTRLTVL.

The J gene is TRBJ1-2, the V gene TRBV29-1; D gene unclear. This CDR3 spans 11 amino acids. Trimming took 2 bases from V and 4 from J, leaving 5 bases between them. From germline, CDR1 is SQVTM and CDR2 ANQGSEA. CDR3 amino acids: CSVESSYGYTF. CDR3 coding DNA: TGCAGCGTTGAATCCTCCTATGGCTACACCTTC.

This clonotype was recorded once. A read error may account for a junction end that differs from germline. V is TRBV12-3 or TRBV12-4 and J is TRBJ1-1; no definite D call. The length of the CDR3 is 15 residues. CDR3 coding DNA: TGTGCCAGCAATTTAGCCCGCGAGGGTTACACTGAAGCTTTCTTT. Its translation is CASNLAREGYTEAFF.

This clonotype was observed a handful of times. This chain uses TRBV10-3 with TRBJ2-7; D remains unclear. The V gene lost 4 bases and the J gene lost 6 bases, with 13 bases spanning the gap. CDR3 length equals 13 residues. The germline V gene has CDR1 ENHRY and CDR2 SYGVKD. The CDR3 is CAISAGATGEQYF. The CDR3 DNA follows: TGTGCCATCAGTGCCGGCGCGACGGGCGAGCAGTACTTC.

This clonotype was seen a few times. The J gene is TRBJ2-5, the V gene TRBV7-2; no firm D call. In germline, CDR1 is SGHTA, CDR2 FQGNSA. V dropped 5 bases and J dropped 5 bases, with 24 bases sitting between them. The CDR3 spans 17 residues. The CDR3 DNA reads as TGTGCCAGCAGCCCCTGGTCAACTTATAGTGTCAGCGAGACCCAGTACTTC. It translates to CASSPWSTYSVSETQYF.

This rearrangement joins TRBV12-3 or TRBV12-4 to TRBJ2-3, with TRBD2 matching over 7 bases. The CDR3 has 17 amino acids. The ends lost 4 bases at V and 2 bases at J; junction bases unmatched: 12. The CDR3 protein is CASSSLRLAVNTDTQYF. DNA of the CDR3: TGTGCCAGCAGTTCCCTTCGACTAGCTGTTAACACAGATACGCAGTATTTT.

V and J are TRBV29-1 and TRBJ2-5, with D perhaps matching TRBD2 (7 bases). This CDR3 has 14 residues. Germline V lookup: CDR1 SQVTM, CDR2 ANQGSEA. V lost 8 bases and J lost 11, with 27 bases in between. This CDR3 reads CSYAWGGPPGEQYF. CDR3 coding DNA: TGCAGCTATGCCTGGGGGGGTCCTCCAGGGGAGCAGTACTTC.

In this sample, this clonotype turned up many times. The rearrangement uses TRBV7-2 and TRBJ2-5; D could derive from TRBD1 or TRBD2 (5 bases each). The germline V gene has CDR1 SGHTA and CDR2 FQGNSA. This CDR3 spans 14 amino acids. V was clipped by 1 base and J by 5 bases, with 11 bases between them. The DNA for the CDR3 is TGTGCCAGCAGCTTAGGGGGGAGTCAGGAGACCCAGTACTTC. Its protein is CASSLGGSQETQYF.

The table lists this clonotype with a few counts. The rearrangement links TRBV20-1 to TRBJ2-3; D possibly corresponds to TRBD2 (5 bases). The CDR3 covers 14 residues. V was cut by 2 bases and J by 0 bases, with 9 bases left in between. Germline assignment: CDR1 DFQATT and CDR2 SNEGSKA (reference sequence). The CDR3 loop is CSARMWTSTDTQYF. The CDR3 DNA sequence: TGCAGTGCTAGAATGTGGACTAGCACAGATACGCAGTATTTT.

The sample holds a few counts of this clonotype. In nucleotides, the CDR3 is TGTGCCATCAGTGCCAACTATGGCTACACCTTC. Amino acids: CAISANYGYTF. The V and J genes are TRBV10-3 and TRBJ1-2; no definite D call. This CDR3 is built from 11 residues. CDR1 is ENHRY and CDR2 is SYGVKD in the germline V gene. Trimming shortened V by 4 bases and J by 2 bases, and 2 bases separated the two germline ends.